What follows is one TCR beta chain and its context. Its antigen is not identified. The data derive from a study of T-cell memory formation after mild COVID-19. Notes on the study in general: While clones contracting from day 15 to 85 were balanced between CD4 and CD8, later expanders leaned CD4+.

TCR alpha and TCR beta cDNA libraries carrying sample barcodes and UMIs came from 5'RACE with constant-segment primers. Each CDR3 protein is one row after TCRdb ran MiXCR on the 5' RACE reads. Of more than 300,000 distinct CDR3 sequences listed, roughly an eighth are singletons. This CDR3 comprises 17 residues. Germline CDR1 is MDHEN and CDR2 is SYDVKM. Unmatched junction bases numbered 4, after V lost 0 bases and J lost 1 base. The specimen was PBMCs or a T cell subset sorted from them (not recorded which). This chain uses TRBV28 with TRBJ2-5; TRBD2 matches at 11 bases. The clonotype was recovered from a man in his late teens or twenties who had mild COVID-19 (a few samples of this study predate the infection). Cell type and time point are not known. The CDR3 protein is CASSLWPSGGRQETQYF. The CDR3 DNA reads TGTGCCAGCAGTTTATGGCCTAGCGGGGGGCGCCAAGAGACCCAGTACTTC. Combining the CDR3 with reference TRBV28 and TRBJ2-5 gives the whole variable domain DVKVTQSSRYLVKRTGEKVFLECVQDMDHENMFWYRQDPGLGLRLIYFSYDVKMKEKGDIPEGYSVSREKKERFSLILESASTNQTSMYLCASSLWPSGGRQETQYFGPGTRLLVL.